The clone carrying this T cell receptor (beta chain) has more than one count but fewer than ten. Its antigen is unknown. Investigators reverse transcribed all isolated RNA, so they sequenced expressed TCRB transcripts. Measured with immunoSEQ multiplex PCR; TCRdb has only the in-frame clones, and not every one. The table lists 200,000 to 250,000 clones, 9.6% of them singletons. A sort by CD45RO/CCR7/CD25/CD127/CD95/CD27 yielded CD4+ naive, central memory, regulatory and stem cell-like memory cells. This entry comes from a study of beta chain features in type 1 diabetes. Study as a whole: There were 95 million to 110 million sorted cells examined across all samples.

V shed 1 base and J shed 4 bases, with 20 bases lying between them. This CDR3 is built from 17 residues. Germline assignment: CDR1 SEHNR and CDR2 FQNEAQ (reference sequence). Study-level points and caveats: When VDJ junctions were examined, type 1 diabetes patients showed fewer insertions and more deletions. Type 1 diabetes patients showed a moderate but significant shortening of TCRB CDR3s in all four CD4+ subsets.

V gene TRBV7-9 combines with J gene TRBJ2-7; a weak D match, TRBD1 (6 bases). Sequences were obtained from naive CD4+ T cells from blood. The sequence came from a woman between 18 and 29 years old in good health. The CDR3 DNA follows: TGTGCCAGCAGCTTAGGGCCCGGGCAGACAGGAAAGTACGAGCAGTACTTC. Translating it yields CASSLGPGQTGKYEQYF.